This T cell receptor beta chain was obtained from a study of blood T cell repertoires in COVID-19. As for the study in general: PBMCs, B-cell-depleted T cells, or T cells provided the cDNA or gDNA that made up the material.

Only in-frame clones appear in the TCRdb table, and some are missing; sequencing was by immunoSEQ multiplex PCR. The repertoire consists of 140,000 or so clones, with 84% occurring once and the leading ten covering 1.5% to 2%. Germline V gene lookup returns CDR1 SGHRS and CDR2 YFSETQ. The CDR3 runs 17 residues. V was clipped by 5 bases and J by 6 bases; unmatched bases: 14. This sequence originates from a young woman who had been exposed to COVID-19. Sequencing was performed on PBMCs or T cells enriched from blood (not recorded which). The chain couples TRBV5-1 to TRBJ1-1, with 12 bases matching TRBD1. The CDR3 DNA reads TGCGCCAGCAGATTTAATGCCGGGACAGGGGGCCAAGCTGAAGCTTTCTTT. Encoded protein: CASRFNAGTGGQAEAFF.